The TCR beta chain described here comes from a study of T cell responses to AZD1222 COVID-19 vaccine. About the research overall: Second doses at about 4 or about 12 weeks were pooled. Overall study findings and caveats: Donors, mostly white British, included more females; clonal diversity was possibly underestimated. The number of AZD1222 recipients seropositive at baseline was only five to seven. The study reported that nearly half of spike-specific TCRs target unmutated variant regions.

Comments on this clone: The antigen is unknown.

The protocol was immunoSEQ multiplex PCR, while the TCRdb copy is restricted to in-frame clones and leaves out a portion. This table has roughly 130,000 clones, about 90% appearing once. The CDR3 covers 15 residues. Between the trimmed V and J ends, which lost 5 bases and 0 bases, there was a span of 11 bases. Germline V CDR1 and CDR2: LNHDA, SQIVND (reference sequence). The input for sequencing was peripheral blood, taken on day 0 of AZD1222 vaccination. The rearrangement joins TRBV19 to TRBJ1-5; no clear D. The receptor comes from an adult in good health. For the CDR3, the DNA is TGTGCCAGTAGTGTCGGACTTAATAGCAATCAGCCCCAGCATTTT. It codes for CASSVGLNSNQPQHF.